What follows are 2 T cell receptor beta chains derived from one specimen sequenced in a study of T cell clusters in autoimmune cytopenias. One tube held mixed TRB-A and TRB-B primer pools for touch-down PCR. TCRdb reprocessed the multiplex PCR reads and keeps a single row for each CDR3 protein, giving no DNA. The sample table includes roughly 9,500 distinct CDR3 sequences. TRB was amplified from about 270 ng of peripheral blood genomic DNA per sample. The sample was peripheral blood. The receptors here all came from a human donor with an autoimmune cytopenia or autoimmune hepatitis (not recorded which).

The chain joins TRBV20-1 to TRBJ1-3; TCRdb lists TRBD1, though no DNA is available to test this call. This CDR3 is built from 15 residues. CDR1 is DFQATT and CDR2 is SNEGSKA in the germline V gene (reference sequence). The CDR3 sequence: CSATSGQGIGNTIYF.

By frequency, this clonotype is medium-sized. CDR3 loop: CASSLEGARNNSPLHF. The rearrangement uses TRBV7-6 and TRBJ1-6; the D call from TCRdb, TRBD1, cannot be confirmed without DNA. Germline V gene data show CDR1 as SGHVS and CDR2 as FNYEAQ. The CDR3 sequence is 16 residues long.